The 27 T cell receptor beta chains below all came from one sample that was sequenced in a study of beta chain features in type 1 diabetes. Of the isolated RNA, all was reverse transcribed, and so the sequenced material was expressed TCRB transcripts. Method: immunoSEQ multiplex PCR; TCRdb's copy keeps in-frame clones and lacks some. Among about half a million clones listed, approximately 30% were seen once. The source material was naive CD4+ T cells from blood. These receptors were obtained from a man between 18 and 35 years old in good health.

This sequence joins TRBV19 and TRBJ2-1; 9 bases match TRBD2. The germline V gene has CDR1 LNHDA and CDR2 SQIVND (reference sequence). With 6 bases clipped from V and 8 bases from J, the junction kept 5 bases outside the gene matches. The CDR3 sequence is 13 residues long. The CDR3 protein is CASRVAGVDEQFF. CDR3 coding DNA: TGTGCCAGTAGGGTAGCGGGAGTCGATGAGCAGTTCTTC. Variable domain in full (rest from reference TRBV19 and TRBJ2-1): DGGITQSPKYLFRKEGQNVTLSCEQNLNHDAMYWYRQDPGQGLRLIYYSQIVNDFQKGDIAEGYSVSREKKESFPLTVTSAQKNPTAFYLCASRVAGVDEQFFGPGTRLTVL.

A few counts support this clone. The chain couples TRBV4-2 to TRBJ2-5; D call uncertain. The CDR3 spans 14 residues. Germline V gene sequence: CDR1 LGHNA, CDR2 YNFKEQ. V was trimmed by 2 bases and J by 9 bases, leaving 16 bases between them. CDR3 protein: CASSQFSGPMAQYF. CDR3 nucleotides: TGTGCCAGCAGCCAATTCTCTGGACCTATGGCCCAGTACTTC.

To note about this clone: The sample holds other DNA sequences that translate to the same CDR3. The V gene is TRBV30, the J gene TRBJ1-2; weak D call: TRBD1 (5 bases). Germline CDR1 is GTSNPN and CDR2 is SVGIG (reference sequence). This CDR3 has 13 amino acids. V was shortened by 4 bases and J by 2 bases, with 11 bases between the two germline ends. The CDR3 protein is CAWTPRGNYGYTF. CDR3 in DNA: TGTGCCTGGACCCCTCGGGGGAACTATGGCTACACCTTC.

This clone has only a few counts. Here the CDR3 reads CAWSSSRGSKETQYF. DNA for the CDR3: TGTGCCTGGAGTTCCTCGAGGGGTAGTAAAGAGACCCAGTACTTC. The gene calls are TRBV30 and TRBJ2-5; the D call may be TRBD1 or TRBD2 (5 bases each). Per the germline V gene, CDR1 is GTSNPN and CDR2 is SVGIG (reference sequence). V lost 2 bases, J lost 3 bases, and 16 bases lay in between. The length of the CDR3 is 15 residues.

The table lists this clone with a few counts. The chain recombines TRBV7-2 with TRBJ2-3, with no clear D. Germline lookup yields CDR1 SGHTA and CDR2 FQGNSA. The CDR3 is made up of 13 amino acids. V was clipped by 3 bases and J by 0 bases, with 4 bases between them. In DNA form, the CDR3 reads TGTGCCAGCAGCTTCCTCAGCACAGATACGCAGTATTTT. Protein sequence: CASSFLSTDTQYF.

This clone has more than one count but fewer than ten. The chain uses TRBV13 and TRBJ2-3; D might be TRBD2 (5 bases). This CDR3 is built from 13 residues. Trimming shortened V by 2 bases and J by 3 bases, and 6 bases separated the two germline ends. The germline V gene encodes CDR1 PRHDT and CDR2 FYEKMQ (reference sequence). The CDR3 spells CASSLWRTDTQYF. The CDR3 DNA reads TGTGCCAGCAGCTTATGGAGGACAGATACGCAGTATTTT.

V usage is TRBV7-2 and J usage is TRBJ2-7, with 7 bases identical to TRBD2. Germline assignment: CDR1 SGHTA and CDR2 FQGNSA. This CDR3 comprises 16 residues. V was clipped by 1 base and J by 0 bases; unmatched bases: 6. The CDR3 sequence is CASSLVAGLFSYEQYF. Here the CDR3 DNA reads TGTGCCAGCAGCTTAGTGGCGGGACTATTCTCCTACGAGCAGTACTTC.

This rearrangement joins TRBV20-1 to TRBJ2-5; tentative D call: TRBD2 (5 bases). With 2 bases removed from V and 11 bases from J, the gap between germline ends came to 12 bases. This CDR3 has 11 residues. CDR1 is DFQATT, CDR2 SNEGSKA, per germline (reference sequence). CDR3 protein: CSARRSGSQYF. DNA of the CDR3: TGCAGTGCTAGACGCTCGGGGTCTCAGTACTTC.

The chain has TRBV7-2 and TRBJ2-2; weak D call: TRBD2 (6 bases). Trimming left V 5 bases short and J 4 bases short, with 11 bases between. The CDR3 contains 14 residues. Looked up from germline, CDR1 is SGHTA and CDR2 is FQGNSA. The chain's CDR3 is CASSLTGGTGELFF. The CDR3 DNA is TGTGCCAGCAGCCTTACCGGGGGCACCGGGGAGCTGTTTTTT.

About this clone itself: This sample also contains other DNA sequences that code for the same CDR3. J is TRBJ2-3 and V is TRBV7-9; D unresolved. CDR3 length equals 11 residues. V was trimmed by 6 bases and J by 9 bases, leaving 10 bases between them. CDR1 and CDR2 (germline): SEHNR, FQNEAQ (reference sequence). The CDR3 DNA follows: TGTGCCAGCAGTTACACGGACACGCAGTATTTT. This codes for CASSYTDTQYF.

The chain recombines TRBV7-9 with TRBJ1-5; maybe TRBD1 (6 bases). The CDR3 runs 15 residues. With 4 bases removed from V and 7 bases from J, the gap between germline ends came to 17 bases. CDR1 is SEHNR and CDR2 is FQNEAQ in the germline V gene (reference sequence). CDR3 region: CASSSRAGEEQPQHF. CDR3 in DNA: TGTGCCAGCAGCTCTCGGGCAGGGGAGGAACAGCCCCAGCATTTT.

This clone turned up a few times. The chain employs TRBV15 and TRBJ2-7, with 7 bases that match TRBD2. The CDR3 covers 14 residues. Trimming at V came to 1 base and at J to 5 bases, leaving 5 bases not matched to a gene. Germline CDR1 is LNHNV and CDR2 is YYDKDF (reference sequence). The CDR3, as DNA: TGTGCCACCAGCAGAGGCGGGAGTGACCACGAGCAGTACTTC. It translates to CATSRGGSDHEQYF.

Note on this clone: One end of the junction varies from germline; a read error may be responsible. This rearrangement joins TRBV2 to TRBJ1-2; D possibly corresponds to TRBD1 (6 bases). This CDR3 contains 13 residues. Looked up from germline, CDR1 is SNHLY and CDR2 is FYNNEI. CDR3 nucleotides: TGTGCCAGCAGGGCCGGACAGAACTACGGCTACACCTTC. It translates to CASRAGQNYGYTF.

This clone was seen more than once but under ten times. The genes are TRBV6-1 and TRBJ2-4; D not certain. The germline gives CDR1 MNHNS, CDR2 SASEGT. The CDR3 contains 10 residues. V lost 4 bases, J lost 8 bases, and 3 bases lay in between. This CDR3 reads CASSGHIQYF. The CDR3 DNA reads TGTGCCAGCAGTGGACACATTCAGTACTTC.

The V gene is TRBV7-2, the J gene TRBJ2-3, with 7 bases identical to TRBD1. J lost 5 bases, V lost 4 bases, and 9 bases had no gene match. The CDR3 spans 15 residues. Germline V lookup: CDR1 SGHTA, CDR2 FQGNSA. This chain's CDR3 is CASSSGQRTGDTQYF. DNA of the CDR3: TGTGCCAGCAGCTCGGGACAGAGGACGGGAGATACGCAGTATTTT.

J is TRBJ2-1 and V is TRBV6-5; D not certain. Germline V gene data show CDR1 as MNHEY and CDR2 as SVGAGI. CDR3 size: 14 residues. Trimming took off 0 bases at V and 5 bases at J, with 8 bases between the two ends. The DNA for the CDR3 is TGTGCCAGCAGTTACTCGATTAGAAACAATGAGCAGTTCTTC. Translated, it gives CASSYSIRNNEQFF.

This clone has more than one count but fewer than ten. J is TRBJ2-3 and V is TRBV15, with D possibly matching TRBD1 (6 bases). V lost 5 bases and J 0 bases, leaving 15 bases between the germline ends. The CDR3 extends over 16 amino acids. Germline CDR1 and CDR2: LNHNV and YYDKDF (reference sequence). The CDR3 DNA reads as TGTGCCACCAGCTTCCGGCTGGGGGCTAGCACAGATACGCAGTATTTT. Its protein product is CATSFRLGASTDTQYF.

This clone showed up just a few times. The chain recombines TRBV30 with TRBJ2-3; 12 bases line up with TRBD1. V lost 4 bases and J lost 6; bases outside the gene matches: 8. CDR1 and CDR2 (germline): GTSNPN, SVGIG (reference sequence). The CDR3 sequence is 15 residues long. The CDR3 DNA is TGTGCCTGGAACCTACCGGGACAGGGGGCCGATACGCAGTATTTT. It codes for CAWNLPGQGADTQYF.

J is TRBJ2-3 and V is TRBV7-8; no reliable D call. The CDR3 runs 14 residues. From germline, CDR1 is SGHVS and CDR2 FQNEAQ. V lost 5 bases, J lost 1 base, and 10 bases lay in between. Here the CDR3 reads CASSQLEGTDTQYF. The CDR3 coding sequence is TGTGCCAGCAGCCAGCTCGAAGGCACAGATACGCAGTATTTT.

This rearrangement joins TRBV4-1 to TRBJ1-5; tentative D call: TRBD1 (5 bases). CDR1 is MGHRA, CDR2 YSYEKL, per germline. The CDR3 contains 15 residues. Deletions cut 3 bases from V and 0 bases from J, with 9 bases between. The CDR3 sequence: CASSHEDTSNQPQHF. CDR3 in DNA: TGCGCCAGCAGCCACGAGGACACTAGCAATCAGCCCCAGCATTTT.

There are a few counts of this clone. The genes are TRBV18 and TRBJ2-1; 8 positions agree with TRBD2. Germline V gives CDR1 KGHSH, CDR2 LQKENI. Trimming removed 1 base from V and 7 bases from J; junction bases left unmatched: 3. This CDR3 is 14 amino acids long. The CDR3 region has the DNA TGTGCCAGCTCACCACTAGCGGGAATAAATGAGCAGTTCTTC. This translates into CASSPLAGINEQFF.

This clone was observed a few times. This chain connects TRBV9 to TRBJ2-5; possible D gene TRBD1, 6 bases. This CDR3 has 15 residues. Trimming took off 1 base at V and 4 bases at J, with 14 bases between the two ends. Germline CDR1 and CDR2: SGDLS and YYNGEE. CDR3 sequence (DNA): TGTGCCAGCAGCGTACGTTGGGGGCCAAGAGAGACCCAGTACTTC. It yields the protein CASSVRWGPRETQYF.

This clone occurred once. The gene calls are TRBV4-1 and TRBJ2-2; D might be TRBD2 (6 bases). The CDR3 is 14 residues long. V lost 2 bases to trimming and J lost 5 bases, with 9 bases between them. In germline, CDR1 is MGHRA, CDR2 YSYEKL. The CDR3 DNA reads TGCGCCAGCAGCCAACCGGCGGGAACCGGGGAGCTGTTTTTT. This translates into CASSQPAGTGELFF.

This chain uses TRBV2 with TRBJ2-7; 12 bases are shared with TRBD2. The germline gives CDR1 SNHLY, CDR2 FYNNEI. The J segment lost 1 base and the V segment lost 8 bases, leaving 6 bases of the junction unmatched. The CDR3 consists of 15 residues. The CDR3 coding sequence is TGTGCCAGCGGACTAGCGGGACTCCAGTCCTACGAGCAGTACTTC. It is translated as CASGLAGLQSYEQYF.

This sequence joins TRBV25-1 and TRBJ1-2; possible D gene TRBD1, 5 bases. Trimming stripped 9 bases from V and 3 bases from J, with 14 bases between. This CDR3 comprises 13 residues. Germline loops: CDR1 MGHDK, CDR2 SYGVNS. The CDR3 DNA is TGTGCCAGAGGACGATCGGGGGACTATGGCTACACCTTC. Protein product: CARGRSGDYGYTF.

This clone was detected a few times. The J gene is TRBJ1-1, the V gene TRBV4-2; D is undetermined. This CDR3 has 15 amino acids. Germline V gene sequence: CDR1 LGHNA, CDR2 YNFKEQ. V lost 0 bases and J lost 5, with 13 bases in between. CDR3 nucleotides: TGTGCCAGCAGCCAAGATCTCGGCAGTACTACTGAAGCTTTCTTT. This gives the protein CASSQDLGSTTEAFF.

This chain connects TRBV5-4 to TRBJ2-1; 9 bases match TRBD1. The CDR3 covers 16 residues. V trimming: 2 bases; J trimming: 2 bases; junction bases outside the gene matches: 5. Germline loops: CDR1 SGHNT, CDR2 YYREEE (reference sequence). DNA for the CDR3: TGTGCCAGCAGCTTCCGGGACAGGGTAGCCTACAATGAGCAGTTCTTC. Protein product: CASSFRDRVAYNEQFF. Drawing the rest from reference TRBV5-4 and TRBJ2-1, the complete variable domain is ETGVTQSPTHLIKTRGQQVTLRCSSQSGHNTVSWYQQALGQGPQFIFQYYREEENGRGNFPPRFSGLQFPNYSSELNVNALELDDSALYLCASSFRDRVAYNEQFFGPGTRLTVL.